The sequence of this T cell receptor (beta chain) was determined in a study of PD-1 blockade in classical Hodgkin lymphoma (dated by TCRdb to the early 2020s). Background for the entire study: Nivolumab dosing was 3 mg/kg intravenously every 2 weeks, continuing until either disease progression or unacceptable toxicity. The study used TCR beta sequencing and CyTOF to define a peripheral blood immune signature of response to PD-1 blockade in classical Hodgkin lymphoma.

Genomic DNA was isolated using the Qiagen DNeasy kit from unsorted PBMCs as well as from negatively selected CD4+ and CD8+ fractions. Using primers that anneal to V and J segments, immunoSEQ multiplex PCR amplified the TCR beta CDR3 regions. A synthetic immune receptor repertoire was used to minimize amplification bias, and remaining bias was computationally removed after sequencing. In the original analysis: Repertoire diversity was quantified as the Shannon entropy index using custom Python scripts. Unsorted, CD4+ and CD8+ repertoires were examined separately, except in combined analyses, for which CD4+ and CD8+ sequences were merged in silico. A clone was considered expanded if an increase in frequency of at least 2-fold after treatment relative to C1D1 was found, and a pseudocount of 0.5 was applied to clones undetected at baseline. Clones with 0 or 1 copy at C1D1 were classified as singleton clones, and clones with 2 or more copies were classified as non-singleton clones. By matching protein sequences in sorted samples from the same patient, clones expanded in unsorted samples were annotated as CD4+, CD8+ or unknown. Diversity changes from C1D1 to C4D1 were tested in paired samples using Wilcoxon tests. TCRdb's version of the immuneACCESS table is confined to in-frame rearrangements and falls short of the full clone set. An unresolved V gene accounts for under half of the shortfall where checked; the remainder is of unknown origin. The V and J calls and clone size come from that table; D and trimming were worked out from the DNA. The sample data list 43,000 or so clones, and around 78% of these were observed just once. The ten biggest clones cover approximately 35% of the sample.

Reading the label with the study, this specimen's time point is: cycle 4 day 1 (C4D1), after less than seven weeks of nivolumab. Every trial patient had relapsed following autologous stem cell transplantation, and prior brentuximab vedotin exposure was what differed among cohorts A, B and C. The trial cohort was composed of 55 to 65 patients with relapsed/refractory classical Hodgkin lymphoma, for whom complete response, partial response or progressive disease was recorded as best overall response. Single-agent nivolumab was administered to trial patients in the multi-cohort phase II CheckMate 205 trial. Best overall response was determined by an independent review committee according to the 2007 International Working Group response criteria. PBMCs from the trial were collected at three points: immediately before nivolumab initiation (C1D1), and during therapy at cycle 2 day 1 and cycle 4 day 1. Peripheral blood was collected in 8 mL Vacutainer Cell Preparation Tubes, from which PBMCs were isolated by centrifugation and then cryopreserved.

The CDR3 has 15 amino acids, counting the end cysteine and phenylalanine. Only the CDR3 DNA is retained, 45 bases long and in frame from the first base. V ends up 4 bases short and J 6 bases short, with an unmatched junction base count of 8. From a lookup of the germline V gene, CDR1 and CDR2 are SGHVS and FNYEAQ. The paper's findings and limits, for the study overall: The study was limited to a single clinical trial cohort, and causes of repertoire differences, possibly disease activity or prior therapy, remained undefined. A significant rise by C4D1 was seen in CD4+ but not CD8+ TCR diversity (p=0.0027 vs p=0.16), with the rise being most apparent in complete responders (p=0.02). Newly diagnosed patients were reported to have lower baseline TCR diversity than healthy donors, and relapsed/refractory patients were reported to have lower baseline TCR diversity still. Trial patients with a complete response had baseline diversity similar to that of newly diagnosed patients, while partial responders and progressors had significantly lower diversity. Patients starting nivolumab less than 1 year after ASCT had lower diversity and were excluded from later analyses to avoid confounding by immune reconstitution.

This clone was observed a few times. Its antigen has not been determined. No per-base quality is available; no much larger clone lies one base away. Sequences were derived from peripheral blood mononuclear cells (PBMCs), sampled before the fourth cycle of nivolumab. The receptor was derived from a human donor with classical Hodgkin lymphoma. The chain couples TRBV7-6 to TRBJ2-2; 7 nucleotides in the junction match TRBD2. The DNA sequence is given as TGTGCCAGCAGCTCACTGGGAGGGACCCCCGGGGAGCTGTTTTTT. It encodes CASSSLGGTPGELFF.